The clone carrying this TCR beta chain was seen just once. This sample is drawn from a study of T cell responses to AZD1222 COVID-19 vaccine. Libraries were prepared by immunoSEQ multiplex PCR; TCRdb keeps only in-frame clonotypes and omits some of them. The sample has around 130,000 clones; 80% to 90% are singletons. Deletions cut 1 base from V and 4 bases from J, with 12 bases between. CDR1 and CDR2 (germline): SGHRS, YFSETQ. This CDR3 spans 15 amino acids. J is TRBJ2-1 and V is TRBV5-1, with no clear D. This TCR was recovered from an adult in good health. The sample was peripheral blood, taken on day 0 of AZD1222 vaccination. Here the CDR3 reads CASSLSTQKYNEQFF. CDR3 sequence (DNA): TGCGCCAGCAGCTTGTCTACACAAAAATACAATGAGCAGTTCTTC.